The 6 T cell receptor beta chains in this list originate from one sample, sequenced in a study of blood T cell repertoires in COVID-19. TCRdb's table, derived via immunoSEQ multiplex PCR, lists solely in-frame clones and lacks some. The sample carries roughly 95,000 clones, approximately 81% recorded once. Material for sequencing was peripheral blood. The receptors here all came from a man aged 55 to 70 with acute or convalescent COVID-19.

This sequence joins TRBV5-1 and TRBJ1-5; D is unclear. V lost 4 bases and J lost 2, with 7 bases in between. The CDR3 covers 13 residues. Germline-derived CDR1 and CDR2 are SGHRS and YFSETQ. The CDR3 here is CASSPEGNQPQHF. The DNA of the CDR3 is TGCGCCAGCAGCCCCGAGGGCAATCAGCCCCAGCATTTT.

This clone was counted a few times. The V gene is TRBV12-3 or TRBV12-4, the J gene TRBJ1-6; D gene unclear. With 3 bases removed from V and 10 bases from J, the gap between germline ends came to 7 bases. The CDR3 consists of 12 residues. The CDR3 DNA reads as TGTGCCAGCAGTTTCCCCCTCTCACCCCTCCACTTT. Its translation: CASSFPLSPLHF.

The J gene is TRBJ1-1, the V gene TRBV12-5; weak D call: TRBD1 (6 bases). The CDR3 loop spans 16 amino acids. The germline V and J ends were trimmed by 2 bases and 1 base, with 14 bases remaining between them. Germline V lookup: CDR1 LGHNT, CDR2 FRNRAP. CDR3 bases: TGTGCTAGTGGTTTGTTTCAGGGGATGAGGAACACTGAAGCTTTCTTT. Amino acid sequence: CASGLFQGMRNTEAFF.

In this sample, this clone turned up a few times. CDR3 amino acids: CAVNSGFQETQYF. The CDR3 DNA follows: TGTGCCGTAAATTCAGGGTTTCAAGAGACCCAGTACTTC. The chain couples TRBV24-1 to TRBJ2-5, with D possibly matching TRBD1 (5 bases). The CDR3 runs to 13 residues. CDR1 and CDR2 from the germline V gene are KGHDR and SFDVKD. Trimming took off 12 bases at V and 2 bases at J, with 15 bases between the two ends.

The chain combines TRBV15 with TRBJ1-2, with 12 positions matching TRBD1. This CDR3 contains 14 residues. Germline V lookup: CDR1 LNHNV, CDR2 YYDKDF (reference sequence). J gave up 7 bases and V 4 bases, and 4 bases lay outside the gene matches. The CDR3 sequence: CATSTGQGAVGYTF. CDR3 DNA: TGTGCCACCAGCACGGGACAGGGGGCTGTTGGCTACACCTTC.

The rearrangement joins TRBV6-2 or TRBV6-3 to TRBJ1-1; D remains ambiguous. Looked up from germline, CDR1 is MNHEY and CDR2 is SVGEGT. The CDR3 spans 14 residues. Trimming stripped 0 bases from V and 1 base from J, with 6 bases between. The DNA for the CDR3 is TGTGCCAGCAGTTACTCGACTGCGAACACTGAAGCTTTCTTT. This translates into CASSYSTANTEAFF.